This TCR beta chain was recovered during a study of CD8 T cells in ankylosing spondylitis. This clonotype was observed many times. The antigen is not known. Study observations and caveats: Some motif variants were previously reported in reactive arthritis synovial fluid and blood. Characteristic of ankylosing spondylitis blood, it appeared, was a TCR beta motif comprising eight highly homologous variants.

Construction of TCR beta libraries was performed using quantitative 5'-RACE with molecular barcodes. A single record per CDR3 protein comes from TCRdb applying MiXCR to the 5' RACE reads. The sample consists of a few hundred thousand distinct CDR3 sequences, around 19% of them appearing once. V shed 6 bases, J shed 8 bases, and the junction held 13 bases outside the gene matches. This CDR3 spans 17 amino acids. The chain combines TRBV12-3 or TRBV12-4 with TRBJ2-1; 13 positions match TRBD2. The source of this sequence is a male donor with ankylosing spondylitis. The sample comprised blood, either unsorted or a sorted T cell fraction (not recorded which). The CDR3 region is CASSPGLAGPRSDEQFF. In nucleotides, the CDR3 is TGTGCCAGCAGCCCGGGACTAGCGGGACCTCGATCGGATGAGCAGTTCTTC.